Each of the 9 T cell receptor beta chains below was sequenced from the same sample in a study of radiation and T cells in renal cell carcinoma. The time point: blood 4 weeks post-SBRT, at nephrectomy. Stated treatment: 15 Gy SBRT to primary tumor, nephrectomy 4 weeks later. Some clones are missing from TCRdb's copy, which holds only in-frame ones; the method was immunoSEQ multiplex PCR. The sample shows 75,000 to 90,000 clones, 70% to 90% of them seen only once. The sequenced sample was blood, obtained from a patient whose treatment included radiotherapy and nephrectomy. All receptors derive from a woman between 65 and 79 years old with renal cell carcinoma.

This chain uses TRBV7-2 with TRBJ2-7; unclear D gene. Germline V gene sequence: CDR1 SGHTA, CDR2 FQGNSA. The CDR3 extends over 14 amino acids. With 0 bases removed from V and 0 bases from J, the gap between germline ends came to 6 bases. The CDR3 DNA is TGTGCCAGCAGCTTAGCTGTCAACTCCTACGAGCAGTACTTC. It codes for CASSLAVNSYEQYF.

The chain uses TRBV6-1 and TRBJ2-3; D gene unclear. The germline gives CDR1 MNHNS, CDR2 SASEGT. This CDR3 is 15 amino acids long. The germline V and J ends were trimmed by 5 bases and 0 bases, with 12 bases remaining between them. The CDR3 DNA reads as TGTGCCAGCAGTTTGGACGCCACTAGCACAGATACGCAGTATTTT. It encodes CASSLDATSTDTQYF.

This sequence joins TRBV2 and TRBJ1-1, with TRBD1 identical over 7 bases. From germline, CDR1 is SNHLY and CDR2 FYNNEI. The CDR3 has 14 residues. Trimming removed 7 bases from V and 0 bases from J; junction bases left unmatched: 5. CDR3 residues: CASTATGVNTEAFF. CDR3 bases: TGTGCCAGCACTGCTACAGGGGTGAACACTGAAGCTTTCTTT.

A single count supports this clone. V and J are TRBV5-6 and TRBJ1-2; D call uncertain. Germline V gives CDR1 SGHDT, CDR2 YYEEEE. The CDR3 is made up of 12 amino acids. V dropped 1 base and J dropped 5 bases, with 6 bases sitting between them. The CDR3 is CASSLSSYGYTF. The CDR3 DNA is TGTGCCAGCAGCTTGTCGAGTTATGGCTACACCTTC.

In DNA form, the CDR3 reads TGTGCCAGCCGATTTGGTGAAACTGAAGCTTTCTTT. The encoded protein is CASRFGETEAFF. J is TRBJ1-1 and V is TRBV28; D is uncertain. CDR1 and CDR2 from the germline V gene are MDHEN and SYDVKM. V lost 8 bases, J lost 5 bases, and 12 bases lay in between. The CDR3 consists of 12 residues.

This rearrangement joins TRBV10-3 to TRBJ2-1; D may correspond to TRBD1 or TRBD2 (5 bases each). The CDR3 has 14 residues. The germline gives CDR1 ENHRY, CDR2 SYGVKD. Trimming cost V 4 bases and J 6 bases, with 13 bases left between them. The CDR3 here is CAISVGAGTNEQFF. CDR3 DNA: TGTGCCATCAGTGTTGGAGCAGGGACCAATGAGCAGTTCTTC.

Only a few counts were recorded for this clone. The rearrangement links TRBV9 to TRBJ1-1, with unresolved D. The CDR3 consists of 13 residues. Trimming took off 0 bases at V and 6 bases at J, with 9 bases between the two ends. Germline assignment: CDR1 SGDLS and CDR2 YYNGEE. The CDR3 reads CASSVVGGAEAFF. In DNA, the CDR3 is TGTGCCAGCAGCGTAGTAGGCGGCGCTGAAGCTTTCTTT.

The chain employs TRBV15 and TRBJ2-1; 8 bases line up with TRBD2. The CDR3 extends over 19 amino acids. Looked up from germline, CDR1 is LNHNV and CDR2 is YYDKDF (reference sequence). The trim removed 0 bases at V and 9 bases at J, leaving 19 bases unmatched. The CDR3 sequence: CATSRDIRGGRGWAGEQFF. CDR3 bases: TGTGCCACCAGCAGAGATATCCGGGGGGGCCGAGGCTGGGCCGGTGAGCAGTTCTTC.

V is TRBV27 and J is TRBJ1-6, with D unclear. Trimming cost V 5 bases and J 8 bases, with 16 bases left between them. The CDR3 contains 15 residues. Germline CDR1 reads MNHEY; CDR2 reads SMNVEV (reference sequence). This CDR3 reads CASSPAHDPYSPLHF. The CDR3 bases are TGTGCCAGCAGTCCAGCACATGACCCATATTCACCCCTCCACTTT.